This T cell receptor (beta chain) was recorded in a study of blood T cell repertoires in COVID-19. About the study: Acute and convalescent COVID-19 specimens originated in the United States, Italy and Spain. T cells, B-cell-depleted T cells, or PBMCs supplied cDNA or gDNA.

With V trimmed by 5 bases and J by 6 bases, 9 bases remained unmatched. The germline V gene encodes CDR1 LNHDA and CDR2 SQIVND (reference sequence). CDR3 length: 15 amino acids. As originally analysed: The authors estimated nucleated cell counts from reference gene primer amplification. Measured with immunoSEQ multiplex PCR; TCRdb has only the in-frame clones, and not every one. Clone size and the V and J calls come from that table; the DNA yielded D and trimming. Of 350,000 or so clones listed, around four fifths are singletons. Source material: peripheral blood. This receptor was identified in a man aged 30 to 39 with active or convalescent COVID-19. The chain uses TRBV19 and TRBJ2-3; TRBD2 matches at 9 bases. CDR3 residues: CASSGWTSETDTQYF. The CDR3 nucleotides read TGTGCCAGTAGTGGGTGGACTAGCGAGACGGATACGCAGTATTTT.